Given below is one TCR beta chain in context. Its cognate antigen is unknown. These data belong to a study of T cell responses to AZD1222 COVID-19 vaccine. The V and J ends lost 4 bases and 6 bases, in that order; junction bases with no gene match: 5. Germline V gene data show CDR1 as LGHDT and CDR2 as YNNKEL (reference sequence). The CDR3 runs 15 residues. The study's findings and limits: With two AZD1222 doses given, Spike-specific TCR breadth and depth both rose. Vaccine-related CD4 TCRs covered spike, predominating at 160-218 and 743-854. Recipients of AZD1222 seropositive at baseline numbered only 5 or 6.

Some clones are missing from TCRdb's copy, which holds only in-frame ones; the method was immunoSEQ multiplex PCR. The top ten clones hold about 1.3% of a sample with approximately 140,000 clones, 94% of them seen once. This chain links TRBV3-1 (or the pseudogene TRBV3-2) with TRBJ2-3, with TRBD2 matching 12 bases. The sample in question was peripheral blood, obtained on day 0 of AZD1222 vaccination. The receptor was derived from an adult in good health. CDR3 in amino acids: CASSLPSGRADTQYF. CDR3 nucleotide sequence: TGTGCCAGCAGCCTGCCTAGCGGGAGGGCCGATACGCAGTATTTT.